The 6 T cell receptor beta chains presented below share a single source sample, sequenced in a study of blood T cell repertoires in COVID-19. Libraries were prepared by immunoSEQ multiplex PCR; TCRdb keeps only in-frame clonotypes and omits some of them. Of about 180,000 clones listed, about 79% are singletons. Sequenced: peripheral blood. These receptors were collected from a woman in her 70s with acute or convalescent COVID-19.

The rearrangement uses TRBV5-1 and TRBJ2-7; no firm D call. V shed 2 bases and J shed 2 bases, with 8 bases lying between them. CDR1 is SGHRS, CDR2 YFSETQ, per germline. The CDR3 totals 13 residues. The CDR3 spells CASSLQSTYEQYF. The CDR3 DNA follows: TGCGCCAGCAGCTTACAGTCTACCTACGAGCAGTACTTC. The full variable domain, in which reference TRBV5-1 and TRBJ2-7 provide the parts outside the CDR3, is KAGVTQTPRYLIKTRGQQVTLSCSPISGHRSVSWYQQTPGQGLQFLFEYFSETQRNKGNFPGRFSGRQFSNSRSEMNVSTLELGDSALYLCASSLQSTYEQYFGPGTRLTVT.

A single count supports this clone. The V gene is TRBV5-1, the J gene TRBJ2-1; TRBD2 aligns across 12 bases. The germline gives CDR1 SGHRS, CDR2 YFSETQ. The CDR3 covers 17 residues. The V and J ends lost 2 bases and 7 bases, in that order; junction bases with no gene match: 10. DNA for the CDR3: TGCGCCAGCAGCTTTGTGGTCCTAGCGGGAGGGCCAAATGAGCAGTTCTTC. As protein: CASSFVVLAGGPNEQFF.

The V call is TRBV24-1, the J call TRBJ1-2; 7 bases match TRBD1. Unmatched junction bases numbered 5, after V lost 2 bases and J lost 3 bases. The germline gives CDR1 KGHDR, CDR2 SFDVKD. This CDR3 contains 15 residues. In DNA, the CDR3 is TGTGCCACCAGTGATTCGAGGGGGCGAGACTATGGCTACACCTTC. Translation gives CATSDSRGRDYGYTF.

This clone has just one count. The chain carries TRBV15 and TRBJ2-5; tentatively, D is TRBD1 (6 bases). The CDR3 has 15 amino acids. Germline-derived CDR1 and CDR2 are LNHNV and YYDKDF (reference sequence). The V gene lost 4 bases and the J gene lost 5 bases, with 17 bases spanning the gap. The CDR3 nucleotides are TGTGCCACCAGCAAAGATACCGGGACAAGGGAGACCCAGTACTTC. Translating it yields CATSKDTGTRETQYF.

A few counts support this clone. The rearrangement links TRBV19 to TRBJ2-7, with D unresolved. Looked up from germline, CDR1 is LNHDA and CDR2 is SQIVND (reference sequence). CDR3 length: 12 amino acids. Trimming removed 5 bases at V and 6 bases at J, with 11 bases between. In nucleotides, the CDR3 is TGTGCCAGTAGTCCGCCTGCAGGCGAGCAGTACTTC. Its protein product is CASSPPAGEQYF.

This chain connects TRBV14 to TRBJ1-2; 7 bases match TRBD1. The CDR3 totals 14 residues. Trimming cost V 4 bases and J 1 base; bases outside gene matches: 3. CDR1 SGHDN and CDR2 FVKESK come from the germline V gene. The CDR3 protein is CASSLQGNNYGYTF. CDR3 nucleotides: TGTGCCAGCAGCCTACAGGGGAATAACTATGGCTACACCTTC.